What follows describes a single T cell receptor (beta chain). What it recognizes is unknown. The data originate from a study of shared clonotypes between healthy human individuals. Germline V gene lookup returns CDR1 SGDLS and CDR2 YYNGEE. The CDR3 sequence is 14 residues long. Trimming stripped 4 bases from V and 1 base from J, with 11 bases between. A deep-level run was used for the assay. Genomic DNA belonging to each subset was distributed in equal measure over several immunoSEQ plates. Original analysis: Junction-only sequences without quality scores were provided by ImmunoSEQ, so filtering was different. Clones were sequenced by immunoSEQ multiplex PCR, and TCRdb holds only the in-frame ones, with some missing. D and trimming come from the DNA, and the V and J calls and clone size come from that table. The table records some 690,000 clones, around 90% of them present only once. General study points: The study drew on few donors, limiting represented genetic and exposure-history diversity.

Source material: memory CD8+ T cells from PBMCs. As for subset: CD45RO+ cells pooled with CCR7-negative TemRA cells. The chain links TRBV9 to TRBJ1-1, with TRBD1 as a possible D gene (6 bases). The TCR originated in a man between 18 and 35 years old in good health. Some clones in this sample may be carry-over from other donors' samples. DNA for the CDR3: TGTGCCAGCAGCCCCCGGACAGAGAACACTGAAGCTTTCTTT. It yields the protein CASSPRTENTEAFF.